A single sample gave rise to the 7 T cell receptor beta chains below, sequenced in a study of cytomegalovirus exposure and HLA in healthy donors. PCR employed 60 Vbeta and 13 Jbeta primers. TCRdb's table, derived via immunoSEQ multiplex PCR, lists solely in-frame clones and lacks some. The sample consists of 150,000 to 200,000 clones, nearly 80% of them appearing once. Sequencing was done on a sample of PBMCs. The receptor source for this set is a woman in her 50s in good health and CMV-seropositive.

V gene TRBV7-2 combines with J gene TRBJ2-5; 7 nucleotides match TRBD2. CDR3 length equals 17 residues. The V gene end was trimmed by 1 base and the J gene end by 2 bases; junction bases not matched to a gene: 10. Germline CDR1 and CDR2: SGHTA and FQGNSA. The CDR3 reads CASSLGVGGGRQETQYF. CDR3 DNA: TGTGCCAGCAGCTTAGGAGTGGGCGGGGGAAGGCAAGAGACCCAGTACTTC.

The table lists this clone with a count of one. This rearrangement joins TRBV10-3 to TRBJ2-5, with D unresolved. V lost 2 bases to trimming and J lost 0 bases, with 4 bases between them. CDR3 length equals 13 residues. Germline CDR1 ENHRY, CDR2 SYGVKD. CDR3 bases: TGTGCCATCAGTGAGGGCTACCAAGAGACCCAGTACTTC. This encodes CAISEGYQETQYF.

The rearrangement joins TRBV28 to TRBJ2-1, with 10 bases identical to TRBD2. The CDR3 is 17 residues long. Germline-derived CDR1 and CDR2 are MDHEN and SYDVKM. The J segment lost 0 bases and the V segment lost 7 bases, leaving 9 bases of the junction unmatched. CDR3 in DNA: TGTGCCAGCATCCAACTAGCGGGGTCTAGCTCCTACAATGAGCAGTTCTTC. Translating it yields CASIQLAGSSSYNEQFF.

The chain joins TRBV18 to TRBJ1-1; the D gene is possibly TRBD1 (6 bases). Germline CDR1 is KGHSH and CDR2 is LQKENI. V lost 2 bases to trimming and J lost 1 base, with 14 bases between them. The CDR3 runs to 16 residues. Here the CDR3 DNA reads TGTGCCAGCTCACCAAATGGACAGAGGGCGAACACTGAAGCTTTCTTT. It yields the protein CASSPNGQRANTEAFF.

J is TRBJ2-5 and V is TRBV27; TRBD1 is a possible D gene (5 bases). Trimming pared 5 bases from V and 3 bases from J, leaving 13 bases between. CDR1 is MNHEY and CDR2 is SMNVEV in the germline V gene (reference sequence). The CDR3 runs to 14 residues. The CDR3 region is CASSLVPTEETQYF. The CDR3, as DNA: TGTGCCAGCAGTCTGGTCCCGACAGAAGAGACCCAGTACTTC.

The J gene is TRBJ2-3, the V gene TRBV27, with TRBD2 matching 7 bases. J lost 3 bases, V lost 5 bases, and 5 bases had no gene match. Germline lookup yields CDR1 MNHEY and CDR2 SMNVEV (reference sequence). CDR3 length: 14 amino acids. The CDR3 sequence is CASSLLGGTDTQYF. CDR3 sequence (DNA): TGTGCCAGCAGTCTCCTGGGGGGGACAGATACGCAGTATTTT.

This clone was recorded once. J is TRBJ1-3 and V is TRBV29-1, with D uncertain. Trimming took off 1 base at V and 0 bases at J, with 4 bases between the two ends. Germline V gene sequence: CDR1 SQVTM, CDR2 ANQGSEA. This CDR3 spans 13 amino acids. The CDR3 loop reads CSVEVSSGNTIYF. The CDR3 region has the DNA TGCAGCGTTGAAGTGAGCTCTGGAAACACCATATATTTT.